The sequence of this T cell receptor (beta chain) was determined in a study of blood T cell repertoires in COVID-19. There are 14 residues in the CDR3. Looked up from germline, CDR1 is SGHRS and CDR2 is YFSETQ. J was trimmed by 6 bases and V by 4 bases; bases with no gene match: 8. Clones were read by immunoSEQ multiplex PCR, and TCRdb kept only the in-frame ones, dropping some. The top ten clones hold about 8% of a sample with around 120,000 clones, 70% to 85% of them seen once. Source material: peripheral blood. This TCR was sampled from an older man with active or convalescent COVID-19. V usage is TRBV5-1 and J usage is TRBJ2-7; 9 nucleotides agree with TRBD1. For the CDR3, the DNA is TGCGCCAGCAGCCCCCGGGACAGGGCAAGCGAGCAGTACTTC. Translated: CASSPRDRASEQYF.